A single sample gave rise to the 22 T cell receptor beta chains below, sequenced in a study of cytomegalovirus exposure and HLA in healthy donors. PCR involved 60 Vbeta and 13 Jbeta primers. TCRdb's copy holds only in-frame clones and misses some; the assay was immunoSEQ multiplex PCR. The sample has 180,000 or so clones, roughly 88% seen once. The material sequenced was PBMCs. All receptors come from a man between 18 and 35 years old in good health and CMV-seropositive.

This chain connects TRBV7-7 to TRBJ2-3; D is perhaps TRBD1 (5 bases). V was clipped by 1 base and J by 0 bases, with 11 bases between them. The CDR3 totals 16 residues. CDR1 is SSHAT, CDR2 FNYEAQ, per germline (reference sequence). The CDR3 sequence is CASSLVPGSSTDTQYF. The CDR3 DNA is TGTGCCAGCAGCTTAGTCCCAGGGTCTAGCACAGATACGCAGTATTTT.

The CDR3 DNA reads as TGCGCCAGCAGTCCAGGGTCGGACACTGAAGCTTTCTTT. Translation: CASSPGSDTEAFF. This rearrangement joins TRBV10-1 to TRBJ1-1; tentative D call: TRBD1 (5 bases). In germline, CDR1 is WNHNN, CDR2 SYGVQD (reference sequence). The V and J ends lost 5 bases and 3 bases respectively, with 10 bases between them. The CDR3 contains 13 residues.

This chain joins TRBV2 and TRBJ2-1, with TRBD1 as a possible D gene (6 bases). V was shortened by 3 bases and J by 0 bases, with 12 bases between the two germline ends. This CDR3 comprises 16 residues. Germline CDR1 SNHLY, CDR2 FYNNEI. The chain's CDR3 is CASSDSQGFSYNEQFF. The CDR3 DNA reads as TGTGCCAGCAGTGATTCTCAGGGGTTCTCCTACAATGAGCAGTTCTTC.

V usage is TRBV6-5 and J usage is TRBJ2-5; tentative D call: TRBD1 (6 bases). The V end lost 5 bases, the J end lost 5 bases, and 18 bases lay between the germline ends. Germline V gene sequence: CDR1 MNHEY, CDR2 SVGAGI. This CDR3 region has 15 residues. The CDR3 region has the DNA TGTGCCAGCAGTATAGGGACACTTAGATCCGAGACCCAGTACTTC. Translating it yields CASSIGTLRSETQYF.

Only a few counts were recorded for this clone. The genes are TRBV7-3 and TRBJ1-1, with TRBD1 as a possible D gene (6 bases). The germline CDR1 and CDR2 sequences are SGHTA and FQGTGA. V was shortened by 2 bases and J by 2 bases, with 12 bases between the two germline ends. This CDR3 has 15 residues. CDR3 DNA sequence: TGTGCCAGCAGCTTATATCCGGGACAAAACACTGAAGCTTTCTTT. Encoded protein: CASSLYPGQNTEAFF.

This sequence joins TRBV4-1 and TRBJ2-7; D is possibly TRBD2 (5 bases). Matching the DNA end better, TRBJ2-5 makes the J call doubtful. The CDR3 is made up of 15 amino acids. Germline CDR1 reads MGHRA; CDR2 reads YSYEKL. In nucleotides, the CDR3 is TGCGCCAGCAGCCAAGTGCTAGCCCCGGGAGAGACCCAGTACTTC. It specifies CASSQVLAPGETQYF.

This clone was detected only a few times. This sequence joins TRBV7-6 and TRBJ2-7; TRBD1 aligns across 8 bases. Looked up from germline, CDR1 is SGHVS and CDR2 is FNYEAQ. V shed 6 bases, J shed 2 bases, and the junction held 3 bases outside the gene matches. The length of the CDR3 is 13 residues. Written as DNA, the CDR3 is TGTGCCAGCAGAGAGGACAGGGCCTACGAGCAGTACTTC. It encodes CASREDRAYEQYF.

The chain has TRBV2 and TRBJ2-1; TRBD1 matches 9 bases. The CDR3 is 16 residues long. Trimming at V came to 6 bases and at J to 7 bases, leaving 13 bases not matched to a gene. Germline CDR1 is SNHLY and CDR2 is FYNNEI. This CDR3 is CASSGNRDRVSNEQFF. CDR3 nucleotides: TGTGCCAGCAGCGGAAACCGGGACAGGGTTTCGAATGAGCAGTTCTTC.

The chain links TRBV5-6 to TRBJ2-1; 8 nucleotides agree with TRBD1. This CDR3 contains 12 residues. The junction had 6 bases not matched to a gene; V was cut back by 2 bases and J by 14 bases. Per the germline V gene, CDR1 is SGHDT and CDR2 is YYEEEE. This CDR3 is CASSLLTDREFF. The CDR3 region has the DNA TGTGCCAGCAGCTTATTAACGGACAGGGAGTTCTTC. Full variable domain (remainder filled in from reference TRBV5-6 and TRBJ2-1): DAGVTQSPTHLIKTRGQQVTLRCSPKSGHDTVSWYQQALGQGPQFIFQYYEEEERQRGNFPDRFSGHQFPNYSSELNVNALLLGDSALYLCASSLLTDREFFGPGTRLTVL.

This rearrangement joins TRBV19 to TRBJ1-1, with D perhaps matching TRBD1 (6 bases). The V and J ends lost 5 bases and 3 bases respectively, with 13 bases between them. The CDR3 is 14 amino acids. Germline V gene data show CDR1 as LNHDA and CDR2 as SQIVND (reference sequence). The CDR3: CASSRQVSHTEAFF. The CDR3 region has the DNA TGTGCCAGTAGTCGACAGGTTTCTCACACTGAAGCTTTCTTT. Variable domain in full (rest from reference TRBV19 and TRBJ1-1): DGGITQSPKYLFRKEGQNVTLSCEQNLNHDAMYWYRQDPGQGLRLIYYSQIVNDFQKGDIAEGYSVSREKKESFPLTVTSAQKNPTAFYLCASSRQVSHTEAFFGQGTRLTVV.

The chain is built from TRBV5-6 and TRBJ2-2; 10 positions agree with TRBD2. V dropped 5 bases and J dropped 1; count of bases not matched to a gene: 2. CDR1 SGHDT and CDR2 YYEEEE come from the germline V gene. The CDR3 consists of 15 residues. CDR3 protein: CASSSSGGNTGELFF. The DNA of the CDR3 is TGTGCCAGCAGTTCTAGCGGGGGGAACACCGGGGAGCTGTTTTTT.

The rearrangement links TRBV10-3 to TRBJ2-3; 13 bases are shared with TRBD2. Germline V gene lookup returns CDR1 ENHRY and CDR2 SYGVKD. V gave up 11 bases and J gave up 0 bases; unmatched junction bases: 5. The CDR3 is made up of 15 amino acids. Here the CDR3 DNA reads TGTGCCGCGACTAGCGGGGGGCCTAGCACAGATACGCAGTATTTT. Protein sequence: CAATSGGPSTDTQYF.

The V call is TRBV10-3, the J call TRBJ2-2; possible D gene TRBD1, 7 bases. Germline V gene data show CDR1 as ENHRY and CDR2 as SYGVKD. This CDR3 is 15 amino acids long. V lost 2 bases and J lost 5, with 12 bases in between. CDR3 region: CAISEARGRTGELFF. CDR3 in DNA: TGTGCCATCAGTGAGGCCAGGGGGAGGACCGGGGAGCTGTTTTTT.

The rearrangement joins TRBV27 to TRBJ1-5; D ambiguous. Trimming stripped 8 bases from V and 2 bases from J, with 7 bases between. In germline, CDR1 is MNHEY, CDR2 SMNVEV (reference sequence). This CDR3 spans 12 amino acids. As DNA, the CDR3 is TGTGCCAGCCGCGGGGGCAATCAGCCCCAGCATTTT. Protein: CASRGGNQPQHF.

The V and J genes are TRBV18 and TRBJ1-3; a weak D match, TRBD1 (5 bases). CDR3 length: 16 residues. Trimming stripped 5 bases from V and 0 bases from J, with 14 bases between. The germline V gene has CDR1 KGHSH and CDR2 LQKENI. CDR3 sequence (DNA): TGTGCCAGCTCATCCTCAGGGAAGAGCTCTGGAAACACCATATATTTT. Encoded protein: CASSSSGKSSGNTIYF.

This clone has a single count. V usage is TRBV7-2 and J usage is TRBJ2-2, with 10 nucleotides matching TRBD2. Germline loops: CDR1 SGHTA, CDR2 FQGNSA. Germline trimming cut 6 bases from V and 4 bases from J; bases unmatched to any gene: 5. The CDR3 contains 15 residues. The CDR3 here is CASSLSGGGTGELFF. In nucleotides, the CDR3 is TGTGCCAGCAGTTTAAGCGGGGGGGGCACCGGGGAGCTGTTTTTT.

The J gene is TRBJ2-3, the V gene TRBV18; TRBD2 matches at 12 bases. In germline, CDR1 is KGHSH, CDR2 LQKENI. V gave up 5 bases and J gave up 1 base; unmatched junction bases: 4. The CDR3 length is 16 residues. The CDR3 DNA is TGTGCCAGCTCAACTAGACTAGCGGGGGGCACAGATACGCAGTATTTT. The encoded protein is CASSTRLAGGTDTQYF.

The chain couples TRBV6-5 to TRBJ1-1, with a possible D match to TRBD1 (6 bases). Germline assignment: CDR1 MNHEY and CDR2 SVGAGI. Trimming shortened V by 2 bases and J by 3 bases, and 10 bases separated the two germline ends. CDR3 length: 14 amino acids. CDR3 amino acids: CASSYRAGDTEAFF. DNA of the CDR3: TGTGCCAGCAGTTACCGAGCAGGGGACACTGAAGCTTTCTTT.

The chain links TRBV15 to TRBJ2-7; 7 nucleotides line up with TRBD1. Looked up from germline, CDR1 is LNHNV and CDR2 is YYDKDF (reference sequence). The CDR3 contains 13 residues. The ends lost 0 bases at V and 6 bases at J; junction bases unmatched: 2. The CDR3 loop is CATSRDRGPEQYF. CDR3 bases: TGTGCCACCAGCAGAGATAGGGGGCCCGAGCAGTACTTC.

This rearrangement joins TRBV5-4 to TRBJ1-2; 10 positions match TRBD1. This CDR3 has 15 amino acids. Trimming at V came to 4 bases and at J to 2 bases, leaving 5 bases not matched to a gene. Germline values: CDR1 SGHNT, CDR2 YYREEE (reference sequence). The CDR3 loop is CASSTGQGGNYGYTF. The CDR3 DNA follows: TGTGCCAGCAGCACAGGACAGGGGGGGAACTATGGCTACACCTTC. Variable domain in full (rest from reference TRBV5-4 and TRBJ1-2): ETGVTQSPTHLIKTRGQQVTLRCSSQSGHNTVSWYQQALGQGPQFIFQYYREEENGRGNFPPRFSGLQFPNYSSELNVNALELDDSALYLCASSTGQGGNYGYTFGSGTRLTVV.

The chain has TRBV6-5 and TRBJ2-3; 8 positions agree with TRBD2. CDR1 is MNHEY and CDR2 is SVGAGI in the germline V gene. The junction had 8 bases not matched to a gene; V was cut back by 6 bases and J by 9 bases. This CDR3 region has 13 residues. CDR3: CASRGSGGDTQYF. The CDR3 DNA reads as TGTGCCAGCAGGGGGTCGGGGGGGGACACGCAGTATTTT.

The chain employs TRBV5-5 and TRBJ2-4, with D possibly matching TRBD1 (5 bases). V lost 1 base and J lost 8, with 19 bases in between. CDR3 length equals 16 residues. Germline CDR1 SGHKS, CDR2 YYEKEE (reference sequence). CDR3 sequence reads: CASSLFGTGEIDIQYF. The CDR3 nucleotides read TGTGCCAGCAGCTTGTTTGGCACAGGCGAGATAGACATTCAGTACTTC.